Shown below are 24 T cell receptor beta chains from a single sample sequenced in a study of regulatory T cells in long-lasting Graves disease. Time point of the sample: newly diagnosed GD, antithyroid drugs for less than 3 months. The TCR library was made from RNA that had been extracted from PBMCs in TRIzol. Arm-PCR of CDR3 regions with iRepertoire HTBI primers generated TCR beta libraries. TCRdb passed the multiplex PCR reads through MiXCR, listing each CDR3 protein once. The sample holds 350,000 to 450,000 distinct CDR3 sequences; 16% are singletons and the top ten take just under 30%. The same data also contributed to another study, on T cells in Graves' hyperthyroidism and ophthalmopathy.

Sequencing used peripheral blood mononuclear cells (PBMCs), obtained at new diagnosis, from a patient treated with antithyroid drugs. The receptors stem from a man in his forties with Graves disease.

This clonotype has a count of ten or more. V is TRBV20-1 and J is TRBJ2-7, with TRBD2 identical over 9 bases. Germline CDR1 reads DFQATT; CDR2 reads SNEGSKA (reference sequence). V shed 3 bases, J shed 3 bases, and the junction held 6 bases outside the gene matches. The CDR3 sequence is 14 residues long. This CDR3 is CSARDSGSDYEQYF. For the CDR3, the DNA is TGCAGTGCTAGGGATAGCGGGAGTGACTACGAGCAGTACTTC.

This clonotype came up many times. At one of its ends the junction is not consistent with the germline gene, which may arise from a read error. The rearrangement joins TRBV5-1 to TRBJ2-7; perhaps D is TRBD1 or TRBD2 (5 bases each). The CDR3 has 14 residues. Germline V lookup: CDR1 SGHRS, CDR2 YFSETQ. This CDR3 is CASSPRDGTYEQYF. The CDR3 coding sequence is TGTGCCAGCAGCCCCCGGGACGGCACCTACGAGCAGTACTTC.

This clonotype was counted a few times. The V call is TRBV29-1, the J call TRBJ1-1; D gene unclear. The CDR3 is 12 amino acids. V lost 1 base and J 6 bases, leaving 9 bases between the germline ends. Germline values: CDR1 SQVTM, CDR2 ANQGSEA. This chain's CDR3 is CSVEVRGAEAFF. CDR3 DNA: TGCAGCGTTGAAGTTAGAGGTGCTGAAGCTTTCTTT.

This clonotype was counted many times. The rearrangement links TRBV7-2 to TRBJ2-7; 10 nucleotides match TRBD2. Trimming removed 5 bases from V and 3 bases from J; junction bases left unmatched: 7. This CDR3 is built from 15 residues. Germline assignment: CDR1 SGHTA and CDR2 FQGNSA. Here the CDR3 reads CASSPGGTSVYEQYF. In DNA, the CDR3 is TGTGCCAGCAGCCCAGGGGGGACTAGCGTCTACGAGCAGTACTTC.

This chain links TRBV19 with TRBJ2-4; 7 bases align to TRBD2. V was pared by 5 bases and J by 7 bases, with 5 bases of the junction left unmatched. Germline values: CDR1 LNHDA, CDR2 SQIVND (reference sequence). The CDR3 contains 13 residues. The CDR3 sequence: CASSPGTTNIQYF. The CDR3 DNA follows: TGTGCCAGTAGTCCCGGGACTACTAACATTCAGTACTTC.

The V call is TRBV7-8, the J call TRBJ2-5; no clear D. The V end lost 0 bases, the J end lost 5 bases, and 4 bases lay between the germline ends. The CDR3 runs 12 residues. Germline CDR1 reads SGHVS; CDR2 reads FQNEAQ. The CDR3 nucleotides are TGTGCCAGCAGCTTAGCGTATGAGACCCAGTACTTC. Protein sequence: CASSLAYETQYF.

Turning to this clonotype: A read error may produce the germline difference seen at one junction end. The V call is TRBV12-3 or TRBV12-4, the J call TRBJ2-6, with 8 bases aligning to TRBD1. This CDR3 contains 18 residues. CDR3 coding DNA: TGTGCCAGCAGTGCCCGACAGGGGAGGTTGCCTGGGGCCAACGTCCCGACTTTC. Translating gives CASSARQGRLPGANVPTF.

This clonotype has a handful of counts. V usage is TRBV20-1 and J usage is TRBJ2-3; TRBD2 might be the D (5 bases). The V and J ends lost 0 bases and 4 bases respectively, with 14 bases between them. The CDR3 loop spans 15 amino acids. CDR1 is DFQATT and CDR2 is SNEGSKA in the germline V gene (reference sequence). CDR3 sequence reads: CSARDRSSRADTQYF. CDR3 coding DNA: TGCAGTGCTAGAGATAGGTCTAGCCGGGCAGATACGCAGTATTTT.

This clonotype has only a few counts. The chain employs TRBV5-1 and TRBJ1-2; 8 bases line up with TRBD1. Germline V CDR1 and CDR2: SGHRS, YFSETQ. The CDR3 sequence is 14 residues long. With 4 bases clipped from V and 3 bases from J, the junction kept 5 bases outside the gene matches. The CDR3 DNA is TGCGCCAGCAGCAGACAGGGGATTGACTATGGCTACACCTTC. Protein: CASSRQGIDYGYTF.

This clonotype was seen more than once but under ten times. This chain connects TRBV12-3 or TRBV12-4 to TRBJ1-2; TRBD1 agrees at 8 bases. V trimming: 7 bases; J trimming: 3 bases; junction bases outside the gene matches: 4. This CDR3 region has 13 residues. The CDR3 sequence: CASKRTGYYGYTF. The CDR3 DNA reads TGTGCCAGCAAAAGGACAGGGTACTATGGCTACACCTTC.

This clonotype was observed a handful of times. The gene calls are TRBV15 and TRBJ2-7; unclear D gene. In germline, CDR1 is LNHNV, CDR2 YYDKDF (reference sequence). V lost 0 bases and J 2 bases, leaving 11 bases between the germline ends. The CDR3 runs to 15 residues. CDR3 DNA sequence: TGTGCCACCAGCAGAGATTTTTTACGGACCTACGAGCAGTACTTC. Residues: CATSRDFLRTYEQYF.

The chain recombines TRBV4-3 with TRBJ1-1; D ambiguous. The germline V gene has CDR1 LGHNA and CDR2 YSLEER. Trimming left V 4 bases short and J 1 base short, with 13 bases between. CDR3 length: 15 amino acids. DNA of the CDR3: TGCGCCAGCAGCCGATACCCTGGCAGGAACACTGAAGCTTTCTTT. The encoded protein is CASSRYPGRNTEAFF.

At least ten counts were recorded for this clonotype. The V call is TRBV24-1, the J call TRBJ2-2, with D possibly matching TRBD1 (6 bases). The germline V gene has CDR1 KGHDR and CDR2 SFDVKD. V lost 2 bases and J lost 7, with 10 bases in between. The CDR3 runs to 14 residues. The CDR3 DNA reads TGTGCCACCAGTGATTCTCACAGGGTCGGGGAGCTGTTTTTT. It specifies CATSDSHRVGELFF.

This clonotype was detected many times. V gene TRBV5-1 combines with J gene TRBJ2-7; TRBD1 matches 7 bases. This CDR3 region has 14 residues. In germline, CDR1 is SGHRS, CDR2 YFSETQ. V dropped 4 bases and J dropped 0; count of bases not matched to a gene: 4. The CDR3: CASSLQGFSYEQYF. The CDR3 nucleotides are TGCGCCAGCAGCCTACAGGGGTTCTCCTACGAGCAGTACTTC. The full variable domain, completed using reference TRBV5-1 and TRBJ2-7, is KAGVTQTPRYLIKTRGQQVTLSCSPISGHRSVSWYQQTPGQGLQFLFEYFSETQRNKGNFPGRFSGRQFSNSRSEMNVSTLELGDSALYLCASSLQGFSYEQYFGPGTRLTVT.

As for this clonotype: With a far larger clone one base away, a read error is the likely cause. The chain couples TRBV7-2 to TRBJ2-3, with 8 bases fitting TRBD1. The assigned J gene may be wrong: the sequence end matches TRBJ2-7 better. The germline V gene has CDR1 SGHTA and CDR2 FQGNSA. The CDR3 has 15 amino acids. CDR3 DNA: TGTGCCAGCAGCTTGCGCCGGGACAGGAGCTACGAGCAGTACTTC. It translates to CASSLRRDRSYEQYF.

This clonotype was counted at least ten times. The chain couples TRBV29-1 to TRBJ1-5, with 8 positions matching TRBD1. J gave up 3 bases and V 5 bases, and 6 bases lay outside the gene matches. Germline V CDR1 and CDR2: SQVTM, ANQGSEA. The CDR3 runs 14 residues. The CDR3 spells CSVLTGGSNQPQHF. Here the CDR3 DNA reads TGCAGCGTTCTAACAGGGGGATCCAATCAGCCCCAGCATTTT. The whole variable domain, remainder taken from reference TRBV29-1 and TRBJ1-5, is SAVISQKPSRDICQRGTSLTIQCQVDSQVTMMFWYRQQPGQSLTLIATANQGSEATYESGFVIDKFPISRPNLTFSTLTVSNMSPEDSSIYLCSVLTGGSNQPQHFGDGTRLSIL.

This clonotype was observed many times. This chain uses TRBV15 with TRBJ1-4; TRBD1 agrees at 11 bases. The germline V gene has CDR1 LNHNV and CDR2 YYDKDF (reference sequence). Unmatched junction bases numbered 0, after V lost 1 base and J lost 8 bases. The CDR3 extends over 14 amino acids. The CDR3 DNA reads as TGTGCCACCAGCAGAGGGACAGGGGGCGAAAAACTGTTTTTT. Translation: CATSRGTGGEKLFF.

This clonotype showed up just a few times. This sequence joins TRBV30 and TRBJ2-3; 7 nucleotides line up with TRBD1. The CDR3 sequence is 15 residues long. After removal of 0 bases from V and 0 bases from J, the junction contained 3 bases not matched to a gene. Germline V CDR1 and CDR2: GTSNPN, SVGIG (reference sequence). Here the CDR3 DNA reads TGTGCCTGGAGTGTCGGACAGGAGAGCACAGATACGCAGTATTTT. Translation: CAWSVGQESTDTQYF.

As regards this clonotype: A much more abundant neighbour one base away suggests this may be a read error. This chain connects TRBV9 to TRBJ2-7; D not resolved. The CDR3 totals 13 residues. CDR1 SGDLS and CDR2 YYNGEE come from the germline V gene. V was shortened by 3 bases and J by 9 bases, with 16 bases between the two germline ends. CDR3: CASSATPGAGQYF. The CDR3 bases are TGTGCCAGCAGCGCGACCCCCGGTGCCGGGCAGTACTTC.

As to this clonotype: Possible read error: a much larger clone is one base away. CDR3 sequence (DNA): TGTGTCAGCAGTTTGCCCGGACTGAGCTCTGGAAACACCATATATTTT. This sequence encodes CVSSLPGLSSGNTIYF. The rearrangement joins TRBV28 to TRBJ1-3; no firm D call. The CDR3 runs to 16 residues. From germline, CDR1 is MDHEN and CDR2 SYDVKM.

This clonotype has just a few counts. V gene TRBV5-1 combines with J gene TRBJ2-5; no clear D gene. The germline CDR1 and CDR2 sequences are SGHRS and YFSETQ. V was pared by 7 bases and J by 5 bases, with 15 bases between. The CDR3 extends over 13 amino acids. The CDR3, as DNA: TGCGCCAGCCGGGCCGGGTCTGGGGAGACCCAGTACTTC. It is translated as CASRAGSGETQYF.

The rearrangement links TRBV27 to TRBJ2-7; D is ambiguous. Germline V gene sequence: CDR1 MNHEY, CDR2 SMNVEV (reference sequence). V lost 3 bases and J lost 2, with 8 bases in between. The CDR3 has 13 residues. The DNA of the CDR3 is TGTGCCAGCAGTTTGCAGTGGACCTACGAGCAGTACTTC. The encoded protein is CASSLQWTYEQYF.

At least ten counts were recorded for this clonotype. The DNA for the CDR3 is TGTGCCAGCAGTTCGCTCGACAGGGGACAAGAGACCCAGTACTTC. It translates to CASSSLDRGQETQYF. The chain combines TRBV28 with TRBJ2-5, with TRBD1 matching 8 bases. The germline CDR1 and CDR2 sequences are MDHEN and SYDVKM. Trimming at V came to 4 bases and at J to 2 bases, leaving 6 bases not matched to a gene. CDR3 length equals 15 residues.

This clonotype was seen ten or more times. The V and J genes are TRBV27 and TRBJ1-5, with D possibly TRBD1 on 5 matching bases. Trimming took off 5 bases at V and 2 bases at J, with 13 bases between the two ends. The CDR3 consists of 15 residues. CDR1 is MNHEY and CDR2 is SMNVEV in the germline V gene (reference sequence). CDR3 in amino acids: CASSPSWGGNQPQHF. CDR3 bases: TGTGCCAGCAGTCCCTCGTGGGGGGGCAATCAGCCCCAGCATTTT.